This T cell receptor (beta chain) was documented in a study of blood T cell repertoires in COVID-19. Across the study: Samples representing acute and convalescent COVID-19 were sourced from the United States, Italy and Spain. In each case, the material was cDNA or gDNA derived from T cells, B-cell-depleted T cells, or PBMCs.

The CDR3 loop spans 15 amino acids. Germline values: CDR1 SGHNT, CDR2 YYREEE (reference sequence). The trim removed 1 base at V and 3 bases at J, leaving 5 bases unmatched. Study processing details: Amplification of reference gene primers was used by the study to estimate nucleated cell counts. TCRdb's copy holds only in-frame clones and misses some; the assay was immunoSEQ multiplex PCR. The V and J calls and clone size are taken from that table; D and trimming were inferred from the DNA. The sample holds hundreds of thousands of clones, more than 70% seen once. The receptor was derived from a woman between 45 and 60 years old who had recovered from COVID-19. The J gene is TRBJ2-7, the V gene TRBV5-4, with 9 bases that match TRBD2. Sequenced sample: peripheral blood. Here the CDR3 DNA reads TGTGCCAGCAGCTTGCGGGCTAGCGGGATCTACGAGCAGTACTTC. Translating gives CASSLRASGIYEQYF.